This passage covers 32 T cell receptor beta chains from one sample sequenced in a study of T-cell reconstitution after alpha-beta-depleted transplantation in children. As it was prepared, the TCRbeta library received unique molecular identifiers. MiXCR was run by TCRdb on the PCR reads, yielding one entry per CDR3 protein. Here the sample spans 150,000 to 200,000 distinct CDR3 sequences, around 10% being singletons. The source was PBMCs, collected before TCRalphabeta/CD19-depleted stem cell transplant. The receptor set was obtained from a boy aged 2 to 10 with acute myeloid leukemia, due to receive a stem cell transplant.

This clonotype was recorded many times. The chain employs TRBV12-3 or TRBV12-4 and TRBJ2-1; tentative D call: TRBD2 (6 bases). V lost 4 bases and J 8 bases, leaving 27 bases between the germline ends. This CDR3 is built from 18 residues. The CDR3 DNA reads as TGTGCCAGCAGTTCCCCATTATTTTTAGCGGTTCGTGCGGATGAGCAGTTCTTC. It encodes CASSSPLFLAVRADEQFF.

Many counts were recorded for this clonotype. This chain uses TRBV5-1 with TRBJ2-7; tentative D call: TRBD1 (6 bases). Germline V gene sequence: CDR1 SGHRS, CDR2 YFSETQ. The CDR3 runs to 14 residues. The V and J ends lost 3 bases and 0 bases respectively, with 10 bases between them. The CDR3 sequence is CASSSEGGSYEQYV. The CDR3 nucleotides read TGCGCCAGCAGCTCGGAAGGGGGCTCCTACGAGCAGTACGTC.

This clonotype was picked up many times. J is TRBJ2-1 and V is TRBV11-2; no clear D gene. There are 13 residues in the CDR3. CDR1 and CDR2 from the germline V gene are SGHAT and FQNNGV. Between the trimmed V and J ends, which lost 0 bases and 5 bases, there was a span of 5 bases. CDR3 amino acids: CASSLESHNEQFF. CDR3 sequence (DNA): TGTGCCAGCAGCTTAGAGAGCCACAATGAGCAGTTCTTC. Variable domain in full (rest from reference TRBV11-2 and TRBJ2-1): EAGVAQSPRYKIIEKRQSVAFWCNPISGHATLYWYQQILGQGPKLLIQFQNNGVVDDSQLPKDRFSAERLKGVDSTLKIQPAKLEDSAVYLCASSLESHNEQFFGPGTRLTVL.

This clonotype was counted many times. The gene calls are TRBV20-1 and TRBJ2-5; TRBD2 matches at 9 bases. The CDR3 runs 16 residues. J was trimmed by 1 base and V by 6 bases; bases with no gene match: 12. CDR1 and CDR2 from the germline V gene are DFQATT and SNEGSKA (reference sequence). CDR3 bases: TGCAGTGCATTACCCTCAGCGGGGGGTTCCCAAGAGACCCAGTACTTC. It is translated as CSALPSAGGSQETQYF.

This clonotype was counted at least ten times. The chain joins TRBV12-3 or TRBV12-4 to TRBJ1-5, with no clear D. This CDR3 contains 14 residues. The V end was cut by 6 bases, the J end by 2 bases, with 11 bases between. The CDR3 here is CASRSRARNQPQHF. DNA of the CDR3: TGTGCCAGCAGATCCCGGGCCCGCAATCAGCCCCAGCATTTT.

This clonotype was detected ten times or more. V is TRBV2 and J is TRBJ2-1; TRBD2 matches 8 bases. The V segment lost 3 bases and the J segment 6 bases; nucleotides outside the gene matches: 13. CDR1 SNHLY and CDR2 FYNNEI come from the germline V gene. The CDR3 runs to 17 residues. The CDR3 loop reads CASSDIAGIVGTNEQFF. The CDR3 region has the DNA TGTGCCAGCAGTGACATAGCGGGAATCGTGGGGACCAATGAGCAGTTCTTC.

Ten or more counts support this clonotype. The chain employs TRBV12-3 or TRBV12-4 and TRBJ1-1, with D hard to call. The CDR3 is made up of 12 amino acids. V gave up 6 bases and J gave up 0 bases, with 5 bases separating them. As DNA, the CDR3 is TGTGCCAGCAGGAACATGAACACTGAAGCTTTCTTT. Its protein is CASRNMNTEAFF.

This clonotype was seen ten or more times. The rearrangement links TRBV6-5 to TRBJ2-5, with TRBD2 matching over 9 bases. This CDR3 spans 16 amino acids. Germline CDR1 reads MNHEY; CDR2 reads SVGAGI. Trimming cost V 0 bases and J 5 bases; bases outside gene matches: 7. Here the CDR3 reads CASSYSGGGAGETQYF. The CDR3 bases are TGTGCCAGCAGTTACTCCGGCGGGGGGGCCGGTGAGACCCAGTACTTC.

This clonotype was recorded many times. The chain couples TRBV6-1 to TRBJ2-3; D assignment may be TRBD1 or TRBD2 (5 bases each). Trimming pared 5 bases from V and 2 bases from J, leaving 23 bases between. Germline CDR1 MNHNS, CDR2 SASEGT. This CDR3 comprises 18 residues. The CDR3 sequence: CASSPTQVAGTDTDTQYF. The CDR3, as DNA: TGTGCCAGCAGTCCAACCCAGGTTGCCGGGACGGACACAGATACGCAGTATTTT.

This clonotype appeared many times. This rearrangement joins TRBV27 to TRBJ2-7, with TRBD2 as a possible D gene (6 bases). V was clipped by 2 bases and J by 6 bases, with 14 bases between them. The germline V gene encodes CDR1 MNHEY and CDR2 SMNVEV (reference sequence). This CDR3 is built from 14 residues. The CDR3 bases are TGTGCCAGCAGTTTACCCCCGGGAGTGGGCGAGCAGTACGTC. Translating gives CASSLPPGVGEQYV.

Details on this clonotype: The junction does not match germline at one end; this may be a read error. This chain connects TRBV20-1 to TRBJ2-5, with TRBD2 identical over 13 bases. Germline CDR1 and CDR2: DFQATT and SNEGSKA (reference sequence). This CDR3 has 17 residues. The CDR3 coding sequence is TGCTGTGCTAGAGGCTGGACTAGCGGGGGAGGGCAAGAGACCCAGTACTTC. Encoded protein: CCARGWTSGGGQETQYF.

Comments on this clonotype: The junction and the germline gene differ at one end; a read error may be behind it. V and J are TRBV5-1 and TRBJ2-3; 12 bases agree with TRBD1. In germline, CDR1 is SGHRS, CDR2 YFSETQ. The CDR3 spans 16 residues. CDR3 amino acids: CSSSQGGTGGADTQYF. The CDR3 bases are TGCTCCAGCTCCCAGGGAGGGACAGGGGGCGCTGATACGCAGTATTTT.

This clonotype was counted at least ten times. The chain is built from TRBV18 and TRBJ2-7; no clear D gene. V lost 5 bases and J lost 0, with 5 bases in between. Germline CDR1 is KGHSH and CDR2 is LQKENI. This CDR3 comprises 12 residues. The CDR3 nucleotides read TGTGCCAGCTCAAGTGACTCCTACGAGCAGTACGTC. Protein: CASSSDSYEQYV.

The table lists this clonotype with many counts. This rearrangement joins TRBV20-1 to TRBJ1-1; maybe TRBD1 (5 bases). Trimming removed 5 bases at V and 1 base at J, with 17 bases between. From germline, CDR1 is DFQATT and CDR2 SNEGSKA (reference sequence). The length of the CDR3 is 15 residues. The CDR3 nucleotides read TGCAGTGCTTCCCAACTCGCGGGGGGGAACACTGAAGCTTTCTTT. Translating it yields CSASQLAGGNTEAFF.

This clonotype was picked up many times. The chain carries TRBV7-6 and TRBJ1-5; TRBD1 matches 9 bases. Per germline, CDR1 SGHVS and CDR2 FNYEAQ. J was trimmed by 5 bases and V by 5 bases; bases with no gene match: 7. This CDR3 has 15 amino acids. The CDR3 coding sequence is TGTGCCAGCAGCGAGGGACAGGGTGGGCATCAGCCCCAGCATTTT. This translates into CASSEGQGGHQPQHF. The variable domain in full, completed from reference TRBV7-6 and TRBJ1-5, reads GAGVSQSPRYKVTKRGQDVALRCDPISGHVSLYWYRQALGQGPEFLTYFNYEAQQDKSGLPNDRFSAERPEGSISTLTIQRTEQRDSAMYRCASSEGQGGHQPQHFGDGTRLSIL.

In this sample, this clonotype turned up many times. The J gene is TRBJ2-7, the V gene TRBV2; D might be TRBD1 or TRBD2, each matching 6 bases. V was clipped by 3 bases and J by 7 bases, with 13 bases between them. CDR1 is SNHLY, CDR2 FYNNEI, per germline. The CDR3 loop spans 13 amino acids. The CDR3: CASSDRGGIEQYV. The CDR3 nucleotides read TGTGCCAGCAGTGACAGGGGAGGTATTGAGCAGTACGTC.

This clonotype was seen many times. A junction end diverges from the germline sequence, so it may reflect a read error. The chain combines TRBV5-1 with TRBJ2-1; 11 bases align to TRBD2. In germline, CDR1 is SGHRS, CDR2 YFSETQ. The CDR3 totals 15 residues. In nucleotides, the CDR3 is TGCGCCAGCAGGTTGGGACTAGCGGACTACAATGAGCAGTTCTTC. It translates to CASRLGLADYNEQFF.

This clonotype was observed many times. The CDR3 DNA follows: TGCGCCAGCAGCAAGCCTCGCACAGATACGCAGTATTTT. Encoded protein: CASSKPRTDTQYF. The chain links TRBV5-1 to TRBJ2-3; D uncertain. The germline V gene encodes CDR1 SGHRS and CDR2 YFSETQ. The CDR3 contains 13 residues. V was pared by 4 bases and J by 1 base, with 7 bases between.

This clonotype was observed many times. The chain couples TRBV15 to TRBJ2-2, with 8 bases lining up with TRBD2. Germline lookup yields CDR1 LNHNV and CDR2 YYDKDF (reference sequence). Germline trimming cut 8 bases from V and 4 bases from J; bases unmatched to any gene: 3. The CDR3 runs 13 residues. The CDR3 bases are TGTGCCACCCGCGGGGGGCTCACCGGGGAGCTGTTTTTT. This gives the protein CATRGGLTGELFF.

This clonotype showed up just a few times. The gene calls are TRBV5-1 and TRBJ1-3; D ambiguous. Between the trimmed V and J ends, which lost 4 bases and 0 bases, there was a span of 14 bases. The CDR3 runs 16 residues. The germline gives CDR1 SGHRS, CDR2 YFSETQ. This CDR3 reads CASSAVDLGSGNTIYF. Written as DNA, the CDR3 is TGCGCCAGCAGCGCCGTAGACCTCGGCTCTGGAAACACCATATATTTT.

This clonotype was recorded at least ten times. This rearrangement joins TRBV7-6 to TRBJ2-2; D not certain. Trimming shortened V by 0 bases and J by 4 bases, and 6 bases separated the two germline ends. Germline V CDR1 and CDR2: SGHVS, FNYEAQ. This CDR3 contains 14 residues. CDR3 residues: CASSLAVGTGELFF. CDR3 nucleotides: TGTGCCAGCAGCTTAGCTGTGGGCACCGGGGAGCTGTTTTTT.

This clonotype has at least ten counts. J is TRBJ2-2 and V is TRBV21-1; the D call of TRBD1 is as the table states it, not checked on the DNA. TRBV21-1 is annotated as a pseudogene. The CDR3 consists of 21 residues. CDR3 residues: CASTLRKLSGVGQSNTGELFF. The CDR3 DNA is TGTGCCAGCACCCTAAGAAAGTTGTCGGGGGTTGGGCAATCGAACACCGGGGAGCTGTTTTTT.

This clonotype was recorded many times. J is TRBJ2-1 and V is TRBV15; TRBD2 matches 10 bases. With 2 bases clipped from V and 4 bases from J, the junction kept 5 bases outside the gene matches. Germline lookup yields CDR1 LNHNV and CDR2 YYDKDF (reference sequence). The CDR3 is 16 amino acids. DNA for the CDR3: TGTGCCACCAGCAGACAAGCGGGAGGGGAGTACAATGAGCAGTTCTTC. This gives the protein CATSRQAGGEYNEQFF.

The table lists this clonotype with many counts. This sequence joins TRBV5-5 and TRBJ2-1; 13 positions agree with TRBD2. J lost 2 bases, V lost 3 bases, and 2 bases had no gene match. Germline CDR1 and CDR2: SGHKS and YYEKEE (reference sequence). CDR3 length: 16 residues. The CDR3 region is CASSSGLAGTYNEQFF. The CDR3 DNA follows: TGTGCCAGCAGCTCGGGACTAGCGGGGACCTACAATGAGCAGTTCTTC.

This clonotype was detected many times. The chain combines TRBV25-1 with TRBJ1-1; D gene uncertain. From germline, CDR1 is MGHDK and CDR2 SYGVNS. Trimming stripped 2 bases from V and 9 bases from J, with 7 bases between. CDR3 size: 11 residues. The CDR3 nucleotides are TGTGCCAGCAGTGAAAACAGAAAAGCTTTCTTT. Translation: CASSENRKAFF.

This clonotype has just a few counts. V and J are TRBV4-1 and TRBJ2-5, with D possibly being TRBD1 (6 bases). V was trimmed by 1 base and J by 5 bases, leaving 11 bases between them. The CDR3 contains 14 residues. Germline-derived CDR1 and CDR2 are MGHRA and YSYEKL. As DNA, the CDR3 is TGCGCCAGCAGCCAAGGTGGTGGGGGCGAGACCCAGTACTTC. Residues: CASSQGGGGETQYF.

This clonotype was counted only a few times. The chain recombines TRBV20-1 with TRBJ2-7; D may be TRBD1 (6 bases). Germline V CDR1 and CDR2: DFQATT, SNEGSKA (reference sequence). Trimming cost V 5 bases and J 0 bases, with 14 bases left between them. The length of the CDR3 is 14 residues. The CDR3 region is CSAENRVSSYEQYF. The CDR3 DNA reads TGCAGTGCTGAGAACAGGGTGAGCTCCTACGAGCAGTACTTC.

Ten or more counts support this clonotype. This chain uses TRBV20-1 with TRBJ1-5; tentatively, D is TRBD1 (6 bases). V was trimmed by 0 bases and J by 4 bases, leaving 13 bases between them. This CDR3 has 15 amino acids. Germline CDR1 is DFQATT and CDR2 is SNEGSKA (reference sequence). The CDR3 DNA is TGCAGTGCTAGAGAAACAGGGCCTTTTAATCAGCCCCAGCATTTT. It is translated as CSARETGPFNQPQHF.

This clonotype was detected ten times or more. The rearrangement uses TRBV5-1 and TRBJ2-7, with D possibly called TRBD1 or TRBD2 (5 bases each). CDR1 and CDR2 from the germline V gene are SGHRS and YFSETQ. Between the trimmed V and J ends, which lost 0 bases and 2 bases, there was a span of 15 bases. This CDR3 is 16 amino acids long. The CDR3 spells CASSLETGTLTYEQYF. In nucleotides, the CDR3 is TGCGCCAGCAGCTTGGAAACCGGGACCCTCACCTACGAGCAGTACTTC.

The V gene is TRBV2, the J gene TRBJ1-1; D gene uncertain. Germline CDR1 reads SNHLY; CDR2 reads FYNNEI. This CDR3 has 15 residues. Trimming took 4 bases from V and 4 from J, leaving 16 bases between them. CDR3 bases: TGTGCCAGCAGTGGGACGTCGGAGTGGGGCACTGAAGCTTTCTTT. It specifies CASSGTSEWGTEAFF.

This clonotype was found many times. V usage is TRBV7-2 and J usage is TRBJ2-1, with D perhaps assigned TRBD1 or TRBD2 (5 bases each). CDR3 size: 14 residues. V lost 4 bases and J lost 5, with 12 bases in between. Germline V lookup: CDR1 SGHTA, CDR2 FQGNSA. DNA of the CDR3: TGTGCCAGCAGCTCCAGACTGGGGGACAATGAGCAGTTCTTC. Residues: CASSSRLGDNEQFF.

This clonotype was seen ten or more times. This chain connects TRBV6-1 to TRBJ2-2, with D perhaps TRBD1 (6 bases). CDR3 length equals 16 residues. Germline V gene lookup returns CDR1 MNHNS and CDR2 SASEGT. V lost 7 bases and J 1 base, leaving 16 bases between the germline ends. The DNA of the CDR3 is TGTGCCAGCACTGCGCAACCGACAGGGAACACCGGGGAGCTGTTTTTT. Amino acid sequence: CASTAQPTGNTGELFF.